Listed below are T cell receptor beta chains from one sample, sequenced in a study of shared clonotypes between healthy human individuals. Sequenced by immunoSEQ multiplex PCR; TCRdb stores in-frame clones only, minus some. The profile covers around 2.1 million clones, with 85% to 95% appearing a single time and under 2% taken by the ten largest. Sequenced material: naive CD8+ T cells from PBMCs. These receptors were collected from a man aged 18 to 29 in good health. Some clones in this sample may be carry-over from other donors' samples. CDR3s include the opening cysteine and the closing phenylalanine or tryptophan. Each record gives: J gene, V gene, CDR3 protein.

J gene: TRBJ2-3; V gene: TRBV4-3; CDR3 protein: CASSQELAGFDTDTQYF
J gene: TRBJ2-7; V gene: TRBV11-2; CDR3 protein: CASSIGLADSYEQYF
J gene: TRBJ2-6; V gene: TRBV29-1; CDR3 protein: CSVELRRAVGANVLTF
J gene: TRBJ1-1; V gene: TRBV19; CDR3 protein: CASTDGEGYEAFF
J gene: TRBJ2-1; V gene: TRBV7-9; CDR3 protein: CASSFPGRMGNEQFF
J gene: TRBJ2-2; V gene: TRBV6-5; CDR3 protein: CASSYRGTGELFF
J gene: TRBJ2-1; V gene: TRBV29-1; CDR3 protein: CSAVRPSYNEQFF
J gene: TRBJ2-1; V gene: TRBV27; CDR3 protein: CASSLSTPWLAGSYSYNEQFF
J gene: TRBJ1-2; V gene: TRBV2; CDR3 protein: CASSEYVSGQGATLPYGYTF
J gene: TRBJ1-3; V gene: TRBV9; CDR3 protein: CASSVALATGEANTIYF
J gene: TRBJ2-7; V gene: TRBV19; CDR3 protein: CASATGTSGRLASYEQYF
J gene: TRBJ2-7; V gene: TRBV28; CDR3 protein: CASRSDTDRVLSYEQYF
J gene: TRBJ2-3; V gene: TRBV7-8; CDR3 protein: CASTPEREGDTQYF